The 3 T cell receptor beta chains below come from one sample, sequenced in a study of blood T cells in healthy people across ages. Sample-barcoded 5' priming and a J-beta primer mix drove a second PCR of about 6 to 12 cycles. TCRdb used MiXCR to reprocess the 5' RACE reads, holding one entry per CDR3 protein. The data contain approximately 1.5 million distinct CDR3 sequences, about 31% of them seen just once; the ten biggest clones take up roughly 12%. Material: blood. The receptors derive from a woman in her 30s in good health.

There are a few counts of this clonotype. The chain combines TRBV7-9 with TRBJ2-7; 7 bases are shared with TRBD1. The CDR3 totals 15 residues. Germline trimming cut 4 bases from V and 0 bases from J; bases unmatched to any gene: 6. CDR1 is SEHNR and CDR2 is FQNEAQ in the germline V gene (reference sequence). CDR3 region: CASSSVRGSSYEQYF. The CDR3, as DNA: TGTGCCAGCAGCTCAGTCAGGGGGAGCTCCTACGAGCAGTACTTC.

The count of this clonotype is one. DNA of the CDR3: TGTGCCAGCAGTTACTCTTGGACTAGCGGGGAGAGCACCGGGGAGCTGTTTTTT. It is translated as CASSYSWTSGESTGELFF. The chain uses TRBV6-5 and TRBJ2-2; TRBD2 aligns across 12 bases. The CDR3 consists of 18 residues. With 0 bases clipped from V and 4 bases from J, the junction kept 6 bases outside the gene matches. From germline, CDR1 is MNHEY and CDR2 SVGAGI.

The chain recombines TRBV4-1 with TRBJ1-3; D gene ambiguous. Per the germline V gene, CDR1 is MGHRA and CDR2 is YSYEKL. CDR3 length: 15 amino acids. Trimming removed 5 bases from V and 4 bases from J, with 15 bases in between. CDR3 nucleotide sequence: TGCGCCAGCAGCTCATACCTACCGCGCGGAAACACCATATATTTT. It translates to CASSSYLPRGNTIYF.